These 4 T cell receptor beta chains originate from one sample sequenced in a study of Tregs in tolerant kidney transplant recipients. The data were produced by immunoSEQ multiplex PCR, yet TCRdb's version contains in-frame clones alone and is incomplete. Here the sample spans approximately 98,000 clones, around 91% being singletons. The sample in question was CD4+ T cells from blood, obtained before the transplant. The receptors stem from a human donor who received a combined kidney and bone marrow transplant.

V usage is TRBV5-1 and J usage is TRBJ1-6, with TRBD1 identical over 8 bases. CDR1 and CDR2 from the germline V gene are SGHRS and YFSETQ. V lost 1 base, J lost 9 bases, and 6 bases stayed unmatched. The CDR3 totals 15 residues. The chain's CDR3 is CASSLIGQGSSPLHF. As DNA, the CDR3 is TGCGCCAGCAGCTTGATCGGACAGGGTAGTTCACCCCTCCACTTT.

This chain uses TRBV4-3 with TRBJ2-5; 8 nucleotides match TRBD1. There are 14 residues in the CDR3. From germline, CDR1 is LGHNA and CDR2 YSLEER. J lost 5 bases, V lost 4 bases, and 6 bases had no gene match. The CDR3 here is CASSPQGGMETQYF. In DNA form, the CDR3 reads TGCGCCAGCAGCCCACAGGGGGGTATGGAGACCCAGTACTTC.

This sequence joins TRBV28 and TRBJ1-2; 9 nucleotides line up with TRBD1. Germline V gene lookup returns CDR1 MDHEN and CDR2 SYDVKM. The length of the CDR3 is 16 residues. The junction had 12 bases not matched to a gene; V was cut back by 5 bases and J by 5 bases. Here the CDR3 DNA reads TGTGCCAGCAGTCTTTCCACAGGGGGCGCTGGGTATGGCTACACCTTC. Translation gives CASSLSTGGAGYGYTF.

The chain couples TRBV19 to TRBJ2-5, with 7 positions matching TRBD1. CDR1 and CDR2 from the germline V gene are LNHDA and SQIVND (reference sequence). The V and J ends lost 5 bases and 5 bases, in that order; junction bases with no gene match: 8. The CDR3 loop spans 14 amino acids. Here the CDR3 reads CASSPRDSGETQYF. CDR3 sequence (DNA): TGTGCCAGTAGTCCCCGGGACAGTGGGGAGACCCAGTACTTC.